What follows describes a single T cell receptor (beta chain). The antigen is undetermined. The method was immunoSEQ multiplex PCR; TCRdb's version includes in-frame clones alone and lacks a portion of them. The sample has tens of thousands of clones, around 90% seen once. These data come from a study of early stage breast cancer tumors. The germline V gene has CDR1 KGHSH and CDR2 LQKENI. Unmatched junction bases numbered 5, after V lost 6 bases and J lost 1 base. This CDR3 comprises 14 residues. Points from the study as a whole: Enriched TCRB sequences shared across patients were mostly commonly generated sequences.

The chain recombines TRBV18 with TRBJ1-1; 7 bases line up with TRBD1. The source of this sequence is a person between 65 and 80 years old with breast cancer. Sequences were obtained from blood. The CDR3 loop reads CASSPTGTNTEAFF. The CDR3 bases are TGTGCCAGCTCTCCGACAGGGACGAACACTGAAGCTTTCTTT.